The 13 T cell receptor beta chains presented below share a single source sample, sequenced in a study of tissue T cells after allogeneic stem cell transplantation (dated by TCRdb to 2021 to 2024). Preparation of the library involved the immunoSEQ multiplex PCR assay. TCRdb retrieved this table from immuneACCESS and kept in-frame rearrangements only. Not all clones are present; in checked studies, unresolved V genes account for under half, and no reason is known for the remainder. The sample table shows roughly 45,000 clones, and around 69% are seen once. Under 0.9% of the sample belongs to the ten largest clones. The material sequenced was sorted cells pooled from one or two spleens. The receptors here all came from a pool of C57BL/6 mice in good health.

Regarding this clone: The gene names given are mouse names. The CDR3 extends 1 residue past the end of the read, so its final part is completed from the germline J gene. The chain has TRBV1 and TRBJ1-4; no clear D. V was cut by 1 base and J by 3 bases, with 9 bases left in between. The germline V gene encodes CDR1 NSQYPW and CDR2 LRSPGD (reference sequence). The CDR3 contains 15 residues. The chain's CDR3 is CTCSAVGRPNERLFF. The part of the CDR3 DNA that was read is TGCACCTGCAGTGCAGTAGGGCGCCCCAACGAAAGATTATTT.

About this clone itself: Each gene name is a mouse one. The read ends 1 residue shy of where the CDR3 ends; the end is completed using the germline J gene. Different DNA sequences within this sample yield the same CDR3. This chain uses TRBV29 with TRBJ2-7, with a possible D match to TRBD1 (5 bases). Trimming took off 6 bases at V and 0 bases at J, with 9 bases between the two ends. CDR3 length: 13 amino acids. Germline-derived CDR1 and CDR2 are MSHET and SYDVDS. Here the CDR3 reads CASRSGSSYEQYF. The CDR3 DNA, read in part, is TGTGCTAGCAGATCAGGGAGCTCCTATGAACAGTAC.

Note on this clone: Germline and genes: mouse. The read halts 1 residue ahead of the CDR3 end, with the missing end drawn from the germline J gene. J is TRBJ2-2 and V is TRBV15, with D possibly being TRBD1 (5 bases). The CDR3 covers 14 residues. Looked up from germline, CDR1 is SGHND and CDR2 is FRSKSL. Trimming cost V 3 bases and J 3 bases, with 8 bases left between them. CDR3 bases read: TGTGCCAGCAGTTTCAGGGCGGACACCGGGCAGCTCTAC. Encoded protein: CASSFRADTGQLY. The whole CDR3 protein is CASSFRADTGQLYF.

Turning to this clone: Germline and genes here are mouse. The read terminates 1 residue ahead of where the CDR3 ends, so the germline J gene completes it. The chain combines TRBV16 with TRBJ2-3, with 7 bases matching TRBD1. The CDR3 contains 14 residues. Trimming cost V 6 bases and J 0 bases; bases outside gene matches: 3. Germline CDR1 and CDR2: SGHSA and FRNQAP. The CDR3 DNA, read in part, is TGTGCAAGCAGAAGGGACAGTAGTGCAGAAACGCTGTAT. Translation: CASRRDSSAETLY. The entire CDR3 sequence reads CASRRDSSAETLYF. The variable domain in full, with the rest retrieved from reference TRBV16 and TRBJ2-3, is NAGVIQTPRHKVTGKGQEATLWCEPISGHSAVFWYRQTIVQGLEFLTYFRNQAPIDDSGMPKERFSAQMPNQSHSTLKIQSTQPQDSAVYLCASRRDSSAETLYFGSGTRLTVL.

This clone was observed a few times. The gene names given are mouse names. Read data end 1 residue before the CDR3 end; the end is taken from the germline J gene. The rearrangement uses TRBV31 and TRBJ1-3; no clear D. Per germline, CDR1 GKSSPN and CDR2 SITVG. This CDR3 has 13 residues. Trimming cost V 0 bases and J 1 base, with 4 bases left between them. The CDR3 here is CAWSLKSGNTLYF. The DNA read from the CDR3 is TGTGCCTGGAGTCTAAAATCTGGAAATACGCTCTAT.

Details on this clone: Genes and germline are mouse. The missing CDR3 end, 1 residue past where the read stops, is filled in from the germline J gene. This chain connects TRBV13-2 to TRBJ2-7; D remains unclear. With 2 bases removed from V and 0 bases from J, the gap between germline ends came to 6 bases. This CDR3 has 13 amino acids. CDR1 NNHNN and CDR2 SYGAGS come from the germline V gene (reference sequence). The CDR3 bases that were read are TGTGCCAGCGGTGACTCAAGCTCCTATGAACAGTAC. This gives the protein CASGDSSSYEQY. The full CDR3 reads CASGDSSSYEQYF.

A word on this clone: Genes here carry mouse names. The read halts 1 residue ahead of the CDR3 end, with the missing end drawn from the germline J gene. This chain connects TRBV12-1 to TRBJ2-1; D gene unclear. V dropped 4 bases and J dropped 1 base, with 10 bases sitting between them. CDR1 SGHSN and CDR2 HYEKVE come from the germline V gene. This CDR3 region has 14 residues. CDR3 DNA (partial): TGTGCCAGCTCCCCCCCCGGAAACTATGCTGAGCAGTTC. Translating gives CASSPPGNYAEQF. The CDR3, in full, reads CASSPPGNYAEQFF.

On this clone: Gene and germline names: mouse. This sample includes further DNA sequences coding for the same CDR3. CDR3 sequence: CASSQDRGGNTLYF. The sequenced CDR3 bases are TGTGCCAGCAGCCAAGATCGGGGTGGAAATACGCTCTAT. This chain joins TRBV2 and TRBJ1-3; D unclear. The read is 1 residue too short to cover the CDR3 end, so that end is filled in from the germline J gene. V was clipped by 0 bases and J by 3 bases, with 6 bases between them. This CDR3 region has 14 residues. The germline CDR1 and CDR2 sequences are LGHNA and YSYQKL.

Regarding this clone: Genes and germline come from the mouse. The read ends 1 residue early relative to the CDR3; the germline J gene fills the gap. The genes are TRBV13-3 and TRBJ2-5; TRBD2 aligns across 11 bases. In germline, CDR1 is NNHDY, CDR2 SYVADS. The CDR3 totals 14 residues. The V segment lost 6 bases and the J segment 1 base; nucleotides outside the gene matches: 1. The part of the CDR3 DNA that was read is TGTGCCAGCAAGGACTGGGGGGACCAAGACACCCAGTAC. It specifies CASKDWGDQDTQY. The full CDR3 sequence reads CASKDWGDQDTQYF. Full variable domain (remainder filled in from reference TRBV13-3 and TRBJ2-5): EAAVTQSPRSKVAVTGGKVTLSCHQTNNHDYMYWYRQDTGHGLRLIHYSYVADSTEKGDIPDGYKASRPSQENFSLILELASLSQTAVYFCASKDWGDQDTQYFGPGTRLLVL.

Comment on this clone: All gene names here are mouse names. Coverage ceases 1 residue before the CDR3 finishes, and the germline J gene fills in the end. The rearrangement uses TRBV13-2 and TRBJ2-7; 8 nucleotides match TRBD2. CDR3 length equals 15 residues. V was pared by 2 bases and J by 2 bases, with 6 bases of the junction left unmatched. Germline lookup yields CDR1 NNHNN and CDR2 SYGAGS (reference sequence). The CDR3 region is CASGERRGLAYEQYF. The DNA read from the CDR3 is TGTGCCAGCGGTGAGAGAAGGGGACTGGCCTATGAACAGTAC.

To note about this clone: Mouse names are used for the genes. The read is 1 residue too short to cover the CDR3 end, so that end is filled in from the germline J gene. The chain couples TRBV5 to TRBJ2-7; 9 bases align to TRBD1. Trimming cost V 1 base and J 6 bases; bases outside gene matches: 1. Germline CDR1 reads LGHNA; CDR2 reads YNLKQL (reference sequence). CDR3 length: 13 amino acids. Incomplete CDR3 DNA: TGTGCCAGCAGCCAAGGGACAGGGGTTGAACAGTAC. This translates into CASSQGTGVEQY. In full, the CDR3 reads CASSQGTGVEQYF.

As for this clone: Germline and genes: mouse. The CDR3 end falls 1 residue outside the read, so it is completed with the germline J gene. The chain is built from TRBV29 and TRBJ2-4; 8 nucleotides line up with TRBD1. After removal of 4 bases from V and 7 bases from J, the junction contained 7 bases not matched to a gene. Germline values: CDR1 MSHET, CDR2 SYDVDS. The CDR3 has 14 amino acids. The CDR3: CASSSDRGGDTLYF. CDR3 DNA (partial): TGTGCTAGCAGTTCTGACAGGGGTGGGGACACCTTGTAC.

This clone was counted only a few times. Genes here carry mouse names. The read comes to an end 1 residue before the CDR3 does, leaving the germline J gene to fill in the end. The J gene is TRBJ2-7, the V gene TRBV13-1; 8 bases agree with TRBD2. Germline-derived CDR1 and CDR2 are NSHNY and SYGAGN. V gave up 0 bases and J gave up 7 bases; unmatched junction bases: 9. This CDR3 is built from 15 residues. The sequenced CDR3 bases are TGTGCCAGCAGTGATGCAACGGGGGGGCGAGGAGAACAGTAC. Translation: CASSDATGGRGEQY. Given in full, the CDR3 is CASSDATGGRGEQYF.